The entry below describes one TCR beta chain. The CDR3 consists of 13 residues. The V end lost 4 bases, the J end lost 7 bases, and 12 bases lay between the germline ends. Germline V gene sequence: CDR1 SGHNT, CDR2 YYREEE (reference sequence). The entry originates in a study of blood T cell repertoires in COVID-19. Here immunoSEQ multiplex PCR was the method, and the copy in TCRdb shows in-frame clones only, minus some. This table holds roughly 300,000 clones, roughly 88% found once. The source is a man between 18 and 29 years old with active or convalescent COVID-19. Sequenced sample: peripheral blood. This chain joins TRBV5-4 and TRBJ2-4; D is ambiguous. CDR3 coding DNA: TGTGCCAGCAGCGGCGGTGAAAGCAACATTCAGTACTTC. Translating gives CASSGGESNIQYF. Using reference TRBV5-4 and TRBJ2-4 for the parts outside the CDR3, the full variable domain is ETGVTQSPTHLIKTRGQQVTLRCSSQSGHNTVSWYQQALGQGPQFIFQYYREEENGRGNFPPRFSGLQFPNYSSELNVNALELDDSALYLCASSGGESNIQYFGAGTRLSVL.